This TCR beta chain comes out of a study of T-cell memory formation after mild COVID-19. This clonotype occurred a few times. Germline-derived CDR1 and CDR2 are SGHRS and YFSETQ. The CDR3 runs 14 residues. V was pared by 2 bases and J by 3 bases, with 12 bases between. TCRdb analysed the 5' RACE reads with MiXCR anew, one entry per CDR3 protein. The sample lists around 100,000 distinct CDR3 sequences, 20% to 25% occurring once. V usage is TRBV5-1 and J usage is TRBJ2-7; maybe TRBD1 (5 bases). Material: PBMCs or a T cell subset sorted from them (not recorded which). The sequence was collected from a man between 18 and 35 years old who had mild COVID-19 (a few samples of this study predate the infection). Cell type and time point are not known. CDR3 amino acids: CASSFGQGHYEQYF. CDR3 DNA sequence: TGCGCCAGCAGCTTTGGGCAGGGTCACTACGAGCAGTACTTC.